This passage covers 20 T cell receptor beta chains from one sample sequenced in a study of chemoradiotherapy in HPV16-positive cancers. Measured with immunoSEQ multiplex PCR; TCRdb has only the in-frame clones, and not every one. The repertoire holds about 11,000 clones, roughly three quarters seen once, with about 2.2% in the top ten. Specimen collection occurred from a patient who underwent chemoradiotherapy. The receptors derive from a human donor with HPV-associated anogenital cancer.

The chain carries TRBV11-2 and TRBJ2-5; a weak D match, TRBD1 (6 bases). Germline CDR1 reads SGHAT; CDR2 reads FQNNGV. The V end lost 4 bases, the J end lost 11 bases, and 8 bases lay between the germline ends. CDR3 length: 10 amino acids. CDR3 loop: CASSSGTQYF. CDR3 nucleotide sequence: TGTGCCAGCAGCTCCGGGACACAGTACTTC.

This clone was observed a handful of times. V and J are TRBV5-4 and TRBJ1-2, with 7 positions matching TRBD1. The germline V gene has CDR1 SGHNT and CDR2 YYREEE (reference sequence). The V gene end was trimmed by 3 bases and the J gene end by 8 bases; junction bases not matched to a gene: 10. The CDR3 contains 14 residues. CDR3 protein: CASSWRREGGGYTF. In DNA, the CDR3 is TGTGCCAGCAGCTGGAGGAGGGAAGGGGGCGGCTACACCTTC.

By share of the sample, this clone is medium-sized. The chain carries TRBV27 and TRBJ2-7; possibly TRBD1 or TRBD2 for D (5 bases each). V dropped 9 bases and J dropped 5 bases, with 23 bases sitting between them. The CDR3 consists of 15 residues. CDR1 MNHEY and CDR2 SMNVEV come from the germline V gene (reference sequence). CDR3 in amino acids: CARTEGRGAGDEQYF. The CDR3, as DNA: TGTGCCAGGACAGAGGGGAGAGGGGCTGGGGACGAGCAGTACTTC.

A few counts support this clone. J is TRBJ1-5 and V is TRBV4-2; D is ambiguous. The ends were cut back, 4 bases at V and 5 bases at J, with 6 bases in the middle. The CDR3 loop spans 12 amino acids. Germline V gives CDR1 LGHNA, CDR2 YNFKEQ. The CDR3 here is CASSLDDQPQHF. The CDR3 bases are TGTGCCAGCAGCCTGGATGATCAGCCCCAGCATTTT.

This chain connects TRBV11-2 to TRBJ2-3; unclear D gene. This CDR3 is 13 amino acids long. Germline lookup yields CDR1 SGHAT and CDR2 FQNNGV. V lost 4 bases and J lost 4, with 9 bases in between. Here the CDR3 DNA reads TGTGCCAGCAGCTCGAGTTACGCAGATACGCAGTATTTT. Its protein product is CASSSSYADTQYF.

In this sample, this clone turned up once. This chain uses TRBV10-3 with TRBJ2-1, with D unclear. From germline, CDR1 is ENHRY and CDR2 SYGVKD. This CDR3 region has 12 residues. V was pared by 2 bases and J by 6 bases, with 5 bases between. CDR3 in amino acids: CAISESSNEQFF. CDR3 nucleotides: TGTGCCATCAGTGAGAGTAGCAATGAGCAGTTCTTC.

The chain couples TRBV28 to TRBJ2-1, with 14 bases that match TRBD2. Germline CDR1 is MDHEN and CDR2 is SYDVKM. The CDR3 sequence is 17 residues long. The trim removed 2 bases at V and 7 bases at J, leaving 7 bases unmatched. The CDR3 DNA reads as TGTGCCAGCAGTTTAGGGGGACTAGCGGGGGAGGGGAATGAGCAGTTCTTC. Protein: CASSLGGLAGEGNEQFF.

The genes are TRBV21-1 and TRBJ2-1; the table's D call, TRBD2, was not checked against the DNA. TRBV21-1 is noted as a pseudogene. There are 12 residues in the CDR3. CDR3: CASTGGGDEQFF. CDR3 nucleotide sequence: TGTGCCAGCACGGGGGGCGGGGATGAGCAGTTCTTC.

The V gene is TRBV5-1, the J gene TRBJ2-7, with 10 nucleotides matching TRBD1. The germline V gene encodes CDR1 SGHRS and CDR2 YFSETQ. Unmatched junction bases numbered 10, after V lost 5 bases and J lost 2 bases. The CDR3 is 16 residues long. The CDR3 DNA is TGCGCCAGCAGTCCTAATACCGGGACAGGGGCCTACGAGCAGTACTTC. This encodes CASSPNTGTGAYEQYF. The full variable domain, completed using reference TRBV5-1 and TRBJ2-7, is KAGVTQTPRYLIKTRGQQVTLSCSPISGHRSVSWYQQTPGQGLQFLFEYFSETQRNKGNFPGRFSGRQFSNSRSEMNVSTLELGDSALYLCASSPNTGTGAYEQYFGPGTRLTVT.

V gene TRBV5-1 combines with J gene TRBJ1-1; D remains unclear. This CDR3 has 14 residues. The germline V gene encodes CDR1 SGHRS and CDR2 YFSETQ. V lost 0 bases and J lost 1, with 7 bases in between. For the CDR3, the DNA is TGCGCCAGCAGCTTGGAGATATCGAACACTGAAGCTTTCTTT. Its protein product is CASSLEISNTEAFF.

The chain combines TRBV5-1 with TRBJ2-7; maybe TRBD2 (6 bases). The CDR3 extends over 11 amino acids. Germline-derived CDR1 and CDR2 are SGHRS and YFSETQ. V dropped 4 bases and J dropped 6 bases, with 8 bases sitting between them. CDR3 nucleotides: TGCGCCAGCAGCGAGACTAGCGAGCAGTACTTC. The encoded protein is CASSETSEQYF.

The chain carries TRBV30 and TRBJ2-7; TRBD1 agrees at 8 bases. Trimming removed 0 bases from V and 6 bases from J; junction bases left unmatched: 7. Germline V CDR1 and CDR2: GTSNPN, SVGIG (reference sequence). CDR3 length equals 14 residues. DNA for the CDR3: TGTGCCTGGAGTGTACTGGGACAGGCGGGCGAGCAGTACTTC. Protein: CAWSVLGQAGEQYF. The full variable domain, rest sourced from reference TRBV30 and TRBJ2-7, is SQTIHQWPATLVQPVGSPLSLECTVEGTSNPNLYWYRQAAGRGLQLLFYSVGIGQISSEVPQNLSASRPQDRQFILSSKKLLLSDSGFYLCAWSVLGQAGEQYFGPGTRLTVT.

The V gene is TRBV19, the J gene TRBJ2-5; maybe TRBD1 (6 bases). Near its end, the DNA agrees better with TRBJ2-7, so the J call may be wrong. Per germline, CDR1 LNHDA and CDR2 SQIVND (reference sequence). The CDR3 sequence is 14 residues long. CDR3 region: CASSLGAWGDEQYF. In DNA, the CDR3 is TGTGCCAGTAGCTTGGGGGCTTGGGGAGACGAGCAGTACTTC.

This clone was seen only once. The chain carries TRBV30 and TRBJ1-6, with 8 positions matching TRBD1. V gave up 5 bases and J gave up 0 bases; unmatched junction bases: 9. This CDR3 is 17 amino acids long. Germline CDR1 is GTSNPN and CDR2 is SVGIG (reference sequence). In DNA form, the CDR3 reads TGTGCCTGGGCGGGACAGGCGATTTCCTCCTATAATTCACCCCTCCACTTT. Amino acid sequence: CAWAGQAISSYNSPLHF. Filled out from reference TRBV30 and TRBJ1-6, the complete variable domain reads SQTIHQWPATLVQPVGSPLSLECTVEGTSNPNLYWYRQAAGRGLQLLFYSVGIGQISSEVPQNLSASRPQDRQFILSSKKLLLSDSGFYLCAWAGQAISSYNSPLHFGNGTRLTVT.

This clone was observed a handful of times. The chain's CDR3 is CASSPAGGVSYEQYF. CDR3 sequence (DNA): TGTGCCAGCAGCCCCGCGGGGGGGGTCTCCTACGAGCAGTACTTC. The chain carries TRBV7-3 and TRBJ2-7; TRBD2 aligns across 9 bases. Looked up from germline, CDR1 is SGHTA and CDR2 is FQGTGA. Germline trimming cut 5 bases from V and 0 bases from J; bases unmatched to any gene: 5. CDR3 length: 15 residues. The variable domain in full, with the rest retrieved from reference TRBV7-3 and TRBJ2-7, is GAGVSQTPSNKVTEKGKYVELRCDPISGHTALYWYRQSLGQGPEFLIYFQGTGAADDSGLPNDRFFAVRPEGSVSTLKIQRTERGDSAVYLCASSPAGGVSYEQYFGPGTRLTVT.

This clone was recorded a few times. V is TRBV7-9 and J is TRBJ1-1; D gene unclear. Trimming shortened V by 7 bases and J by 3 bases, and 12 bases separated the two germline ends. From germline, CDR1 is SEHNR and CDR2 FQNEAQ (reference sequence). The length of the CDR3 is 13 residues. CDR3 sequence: CASTPDSDTEAFF. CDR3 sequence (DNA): TGTGCCAGCACCCCCGATTCGGACACTGAAGCTTTCTTT.

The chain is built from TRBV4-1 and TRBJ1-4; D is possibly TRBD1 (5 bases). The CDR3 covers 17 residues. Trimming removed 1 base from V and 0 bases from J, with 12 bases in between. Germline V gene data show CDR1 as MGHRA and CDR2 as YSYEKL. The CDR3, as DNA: TGCGCCAGCAGCCAAGTTGGGGGGACCGCAACTAATGAAAAACTGTTTTTT. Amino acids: CASSQVGGTATNEKLFF.

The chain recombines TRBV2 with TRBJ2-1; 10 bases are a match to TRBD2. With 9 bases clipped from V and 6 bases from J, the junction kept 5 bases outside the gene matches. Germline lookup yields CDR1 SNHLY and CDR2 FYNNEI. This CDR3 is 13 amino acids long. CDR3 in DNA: TGTGCCAGTTCTAGCGGGGGTGGCAATGAGCAGTTCTTC. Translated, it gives CASSSGGGNEQFF.

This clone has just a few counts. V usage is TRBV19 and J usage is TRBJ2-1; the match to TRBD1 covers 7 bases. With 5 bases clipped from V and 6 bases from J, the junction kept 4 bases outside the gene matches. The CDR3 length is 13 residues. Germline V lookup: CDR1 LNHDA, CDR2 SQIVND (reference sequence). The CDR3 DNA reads TGTGCCAGTAGTCCTGGACAGGTCAATGAGCAGTTCTTC. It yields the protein CASSPGQVNEQFF.

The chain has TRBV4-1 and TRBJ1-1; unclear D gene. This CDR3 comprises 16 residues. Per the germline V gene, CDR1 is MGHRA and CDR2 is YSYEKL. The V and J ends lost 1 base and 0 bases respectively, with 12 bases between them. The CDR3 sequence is CASSQAIGGLNTEAFF. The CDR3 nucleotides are TGCGCCAGCAGCCAAGCCATCGGAGGTTTGAACACTGAAGCTTTCTTT.